This TCR beta chain was identified during a study of blood T cell repertoires in COVID-19. Background on the study: Nucleic acid was either cDNA or gDNA, and it came from T cells, B-cell-depleted T cells, or PBMCs.

This CDR3 region has 16 residues. The germline V and J ends were trimmed by 6 bases and 9 bases, with 26 bases remaining between them. Germline lookup yields CDR1 SNHLY and CDR2 FYNNEI. Produced via immunoSEQ multiplex PCR; TCRdb's table is partial and in-frame only. The sample carries some 120,000 clones, around 90% recorded once. This rearrangement joins TRBV2 to TRBJ2-5; possible D gene TRBD1, 7 bases. The source is a man aged 50-59 years with active COVID-19. Sample: peripheral blood. The CDR3 DNA reads TGTGCCAGCAGCCGCCTCGGGACAGCTGCGGGATGGGCCCAGTACTTC. This encodes CASSRLGTAAGWAQYF.